Presented here are 8 T cell receptor beta chains from one specimen sequenced in a study of response to subunit inactivated influenza vaccine. TCRdb fed the RT-PCR reads into MiXCR, producing one record per CDR3 protein. The sample yields 500,000 to 550,000 distinct CDR3 sequences, approximately 7.7% seen once. The specimen was PBMCs from blood, collected about 23 months after vaccination. The source is a man between 50 and 75 years old who received an inactivated influenza vaccine.

The chain is built from TRBV3-1 and TRBJ1-2, with 8 positions matching TRBD1. V was pared by 0 bases and J by 5 bases, with 17 bases of the junction left unmatched. The CDR3 runs to 19 residues. Germline CDR1 reads LGHDT; CDR2 reads YNNKEL (reference sequence). The CDR3 region is CASSQDRSWTGRNSYGYTF. For the CDR3, the DNA is TGTGCCAGCAGCCAAGATAGATCCTGGACAGGGAGGAATTCTTATGGCTACACCTTC.

This clonotype was seen a handful of times. The chain recombines TRBV20-1 with TRBJ2-7; TRBD2 matches 11 bases. V trimming: 3 bases; J trimming: 12 bases; junction bases outside the gene matches: 7. From germline, CDR1 is DFQATT and CDR2 SNEGSKA (reference sequence). The CDR3 runs to 12 residues. Here the CDR3 reads CSASLLAGALYF. Written as DNA, the CDR3 is TGCAGTGCTAGTTTACTAGCGGGAGCATTGTACTTC.

This clonotype was counted only a few times. The chain carries TRBV30 and TRBJ2-7; a possible D gene is TRBD1 (6 bases). V lost 4 bases, J lost 5 bases, and 18 bases lay in between. This CDR3 region has 14 residues. The germline gives CDR1 GTSNPN, CDR2 SVGIG (reference sequence). The CDR3 protein is CAWTRVTGPHEQYF. The DNA of the CDR3 is TGTGCCTGGACCCGGGTCACAGGGCCCCACGAGCAGTACTTC.

V and J are TRBV2 and TRBJ2-2; D is undetermined. The CDR3 has 13 amino acids. Germline V gives CDR1 SNHLY, CDR2 FYNNEI. V was cut by 7 bases and J by 0 bases, with 6 bases left in between. The CDR3 here is CASKQTNTGELFF. The CDR3 region has the DNA TGTGCCAGCAAGCAAACGAACACCGGGGAGCTGTTTTTT.

This clonotype was counted between two and nine times. The gene calls are TRBV7-9 and TRBJ2-5; D not resolved. The CDR3 sequence is 14 residues long. Germline CDR1 and CDR2: SEHNR and FQNEAQ (reference sequence). V was clipped by 1 base and J by 2 bases, with 8 bases between them. CDR3 sequence (DNA): TGTGCCAGCAGCTTAGACAGCTCTCAAGAGACCCAGTACTTC. This translates into CASSLDSSQETQYF.

The gene calls are TRBV10-3 and TRBJ2-3; tentatively, D is TRBD1 or TRBD2 (5 bases each). This CDR3 comprises 15 residues. With 4 bases removed from V and 7 bases from J, the gap between germline ends came to 18 bases. Germline V gene sequence: CDR1 ENHRY, CDR2 SYGVKD. The CDR3 region is CAISGAGGGENTQYF. DNA of the CDR3: TGTGCCATCAGTGGGGCTGGTGGGGGAGAAAATACGCAGTATTTT.

The rearrangement links TRBV6-1 to TRBJ2-1; 8 nucleotides match TRBD2. Germline V gene sequence: CDR1 MNHNS, CDR2 SASEGT. CDR3 length equals 15 residues. The V and J ends lost 6 bases and 2 bases, in that order; junction bases with no gene match: 6. CDR3 residues: CASRAGANPYNEQFF. Here the CDR3 DNA reads TGTGCCAGCAGAGCGGGAGCGAACCCCTACAATGAGCAGTTCTTC.

This chain links TRBV20-1 with TRBJ1-1, with no clear D. The CDR3 runs to 14 residues. Germline-derived CDR1 and CDR2 are DFQATT and SNEGSKA (reference sequence). The V gene lost 3 bases and the J gene lost 4 bases, with 15 bases spanning the gap. Here the CDR3 DNA reads TGCAGTGCTAGCGACCGAGGGTCTACCACTGAAGCTTTCTTT. Its translation: CSASDRGSTTEAFF.